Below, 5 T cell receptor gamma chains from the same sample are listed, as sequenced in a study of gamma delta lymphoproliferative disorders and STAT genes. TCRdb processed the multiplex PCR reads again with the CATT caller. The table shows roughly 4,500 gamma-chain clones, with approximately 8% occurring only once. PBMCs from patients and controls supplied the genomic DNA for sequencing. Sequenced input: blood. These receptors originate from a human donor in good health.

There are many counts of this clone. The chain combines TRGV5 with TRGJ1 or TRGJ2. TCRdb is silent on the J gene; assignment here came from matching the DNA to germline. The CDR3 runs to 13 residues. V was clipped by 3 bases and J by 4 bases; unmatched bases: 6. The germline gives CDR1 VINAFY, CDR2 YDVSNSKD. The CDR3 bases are TGTGCCACCTGGGACTTCTGCTATTATAAGAAACTCTTT. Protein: CATWDFCYYKKLF.

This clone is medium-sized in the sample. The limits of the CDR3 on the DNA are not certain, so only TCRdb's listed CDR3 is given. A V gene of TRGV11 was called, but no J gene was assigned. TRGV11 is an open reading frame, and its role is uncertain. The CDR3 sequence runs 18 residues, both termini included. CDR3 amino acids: CTTVPAGLGRTNYYKKLF.

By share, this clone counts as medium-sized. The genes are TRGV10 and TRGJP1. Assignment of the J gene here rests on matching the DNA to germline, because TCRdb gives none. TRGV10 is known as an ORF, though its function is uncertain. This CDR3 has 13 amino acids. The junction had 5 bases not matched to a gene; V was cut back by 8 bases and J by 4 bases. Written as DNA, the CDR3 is TGTGCTGCGTGGGTCTTCACTGGTTGGTTCAAGATATTT. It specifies CAAWVFTGWFKIF.

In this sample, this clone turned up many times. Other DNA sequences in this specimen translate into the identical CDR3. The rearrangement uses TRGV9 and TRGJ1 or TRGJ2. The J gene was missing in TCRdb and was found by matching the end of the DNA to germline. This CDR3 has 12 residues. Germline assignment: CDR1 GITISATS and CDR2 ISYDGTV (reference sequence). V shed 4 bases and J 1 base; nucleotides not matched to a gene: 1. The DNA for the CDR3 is TGTGCCTTGTGGGAAAATTATTATAAGAAACTCTTT. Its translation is CALWENYYKKLF.

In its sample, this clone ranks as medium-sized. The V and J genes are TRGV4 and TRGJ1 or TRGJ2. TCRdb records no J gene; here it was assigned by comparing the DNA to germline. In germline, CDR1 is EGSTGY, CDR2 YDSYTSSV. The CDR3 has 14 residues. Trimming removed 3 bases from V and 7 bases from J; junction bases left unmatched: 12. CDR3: CATWDRTCWYKKLF. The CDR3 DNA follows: TGTGCCACCTGGGATAGAACCTGTTGGTATAAGAAACTCTTT.